What follows describes a single TCR beta chain. Its antigen is not identified. These data come from a study of cytomegalovirus exposure and HLA in healthy donors. PCR used 60 Vbeta primers and 13 Jbeta primers. The method was immunoSEQ multiplex PCR; TCRdb's version includes in-frame clones alone and lacks a portion of them. Among over 90,000 clones listed, about 69% were seen once. Germline assignment: CDR1 SGHVS and CDR2 FQNEAQ. The CDR3 has 13 amino acids. V lost 5 bases, J lost 5 bases, and 2 bases stayed unmatched. General study points: Fewer than 20,000 TCR beta sequences were associated with HLA alleles at 0.05 false discovery rate in a later analysis. Many donors carried some public TCRs, although rarity characterized most TCR sequences.

The sequence was obtained from a human donor in good health. This chain joins TRBV7-8 and TRBJ1-5, with TRBD1 matching 8 bases. The sequencing input was PBMCs. CDR3 DNA: TGTGCCAGCAGCGGACAGGGAGATCAGCCCCAGCATTTT. This sequence encodes CASSGQGDQPQHF.